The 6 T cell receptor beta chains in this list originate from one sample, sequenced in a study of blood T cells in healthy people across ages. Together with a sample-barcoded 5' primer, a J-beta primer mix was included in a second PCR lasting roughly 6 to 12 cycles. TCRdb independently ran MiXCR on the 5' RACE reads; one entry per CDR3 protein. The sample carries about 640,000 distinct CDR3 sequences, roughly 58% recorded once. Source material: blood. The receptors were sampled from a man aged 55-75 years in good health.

Written as DNA, the CDR3 is TGTGCCATCAGTGCCGGGGTGCGGGTCACTGAAGCTTTCTTT. Its translation: CAISAGVRVTEAFF. The chain couples TRBV10-3 to TRBJ1-1; D is unclear. Germline V gene sequence: CDR1 ENHRY, CDR2 SYGVKD. The CDR3 is 14 residues long. The V gene lost 4 bases and the J gene lost 4 bases, with 13 bases spanning the gap.

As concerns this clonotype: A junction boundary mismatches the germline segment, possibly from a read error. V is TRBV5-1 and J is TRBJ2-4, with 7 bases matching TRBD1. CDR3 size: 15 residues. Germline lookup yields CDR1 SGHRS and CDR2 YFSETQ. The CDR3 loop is CASSLGPGQKNIQHF. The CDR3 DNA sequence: TGCGCCAGCAGCTTGGGCCCGGGACAGAAAAACATTCAGCACTTC.

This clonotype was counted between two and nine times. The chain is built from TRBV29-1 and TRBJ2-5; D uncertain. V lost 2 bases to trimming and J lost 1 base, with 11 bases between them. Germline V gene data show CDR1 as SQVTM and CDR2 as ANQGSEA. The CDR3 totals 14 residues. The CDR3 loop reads CSVEPSRLQETQYF. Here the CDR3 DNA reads TGCAGCGTTGAACCGTCTCGCCTCCAAGAGACCCAGTACTTC.

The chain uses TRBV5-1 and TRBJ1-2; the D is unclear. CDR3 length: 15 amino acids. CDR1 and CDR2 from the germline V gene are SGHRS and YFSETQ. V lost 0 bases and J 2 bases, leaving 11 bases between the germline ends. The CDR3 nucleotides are TGCGCCAGCAGCTTGGAAGTCAGGAAGAACTATGGCTACACCTTC. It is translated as CASSLEVRKNYGYTF.

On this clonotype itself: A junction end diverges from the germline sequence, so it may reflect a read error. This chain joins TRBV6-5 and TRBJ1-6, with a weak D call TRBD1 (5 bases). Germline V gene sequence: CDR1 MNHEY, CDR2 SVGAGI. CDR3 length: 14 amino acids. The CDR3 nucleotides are TGTGCCAGCAGTCACTCATGGGGGAATTCACCCCTCCACTTT. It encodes CASSHSWGNSPLHF.

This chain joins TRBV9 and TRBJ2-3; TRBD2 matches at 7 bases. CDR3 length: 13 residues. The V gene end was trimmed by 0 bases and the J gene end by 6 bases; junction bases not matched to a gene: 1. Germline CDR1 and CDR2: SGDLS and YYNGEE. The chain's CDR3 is CASSVVGRDTQYF. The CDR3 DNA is TGTGCCAGCAGCGTAGTCGGGAGGGATACGCAGTATTTT.